Listed here are 15 T cell receptor beta chains from one sample, sequenced in a study of blood T cells in healthy people across ages. A J-beta primer mix and a sample-barcoded 5' primer were used in a second PCR of roughly 6 to 12 cycles. TCRdb reprocessed the 5' RACE reads with MiXCR, giving one entry per CDR3 protein. Among 500,000 to 700,000 distinct CDR3 sequences listed, 25% to 35% were seen once. The specimen was blood. These receptors all come from a woman of 80 years or more in good health.

This clonotype appeared many times. V and J are TRBV20-1 and TRBJ2-5; D uncertain. CDR3 size: 11 residues. Between the trimmed V and J ends, which lost 6 bases and 5 bases, there was a span of 10 bases. CDR1 and CDR2 (germline): DFQATT, SNEGSKA (reference sequence). The CDR3 is CSAPIRETQYF. The CDR3 nucleotides read TGCAGTGCCCCGATTCGGGAGACCCAGTACTTC.

This clonotype was observed a few times. The V gene is TRBV14, the J gene TRBJ2-5, with D possibly TRBD1 on 6 matching bases. The CDR3 runs 16 residues. V gave up 2 bases and J gave up 3 bases, with 16 bases separating them. CDR1 and CDR2 from the germline V gene are SGHDN and FVKESK. DNA for the CDR3: TGTGCCAGCAGCCAAATAACAGGGTTTGTTAAAGAGACCCAGTACTTC. Translating gives CASSQITGFVKETQYF.

V gene TRBV7-2 combines with J gene TRBJ2-5; 10 bases line up with TRBD2. The better agreement between TRBJ2-7 and the DNA end casts doubt on the J call. The CDR3 contains 16 residues. The germline V gene encodes CDR1 SGHTA and CDR2 FQGNSA. In DNA, the CDR3 is TGTGCCAGCAGCCTTACCCTAGCGGGGGACGACCACGAGCAGTACTTC. Its translation is CASSLTLAGDDHEQYF.

In regard to this clonotype: An end of the junction differs from the germline gene, which may be a read error. The chain employs TRBV7-2 and TRBJ1-3; D is unclear. From germline, CDR1 is SGHTA and CDR2 FQGNSA. The CDR3 has 17 residues. The CDR3 nucleotides read TGTGCCAGCAGCTTGGATATCTCCGGACTCTCTGGAAACACCGTATATTTT. As protein: CASSLDISGLSGNTVYF.

This chain connects TRBV5-1 to TRBJ1-6; perhaps TRBD1 as D (6 bases). The V end was cut by 5 bases, the J end by 4 bases, with 10 bases between. The V gene's germline CDR1 is SGHRS and CDR2 YFSETQ. The CDR3 length is 14 residues. This CDR3 reads CASRGTSYNSPLHF. The CDR3 DNA reads TGCGCCAGCAGGGGGACAAGTTATAATTCACCCCTCCACTTT.

The V gene is TRBV7-9, the J gene TRBJ1-5; possible D gene TRBD1, 6 bases. The CDR3 spans 16 residues. Germline V gene lookup returns CDR1 SEHNR and CDR2 FQNEAQ (reference sequence). The V end lost 6 bases, the J end lost 2 bases, and 17 bases lay between the germline ends. The CDR3, as DNA: TGTGCCAGCAGTTACGCAGGGGATGTGGGCAATCAGCCCCAGCATTTT. It encodes CASSYAGDVGNQPQHF.

This clonotype was seen a handful of times. The V call is TRBV29-1, the J call TRBJ2-1; 8 bases match TRBD1. The CDR3 sequence is 13 residues long. With 3 bases clipped from V and 6 bases from J, the junction kept 4 bases outside the gene matches. Per germline, CDR1 SQVTM and CDR2 ANQGSEA. The CDR3 loop reads CSVELDRANEQFF. In DNA, the CDR3 is TGCAGCGTTGAGCTGGACAGGGCCAATGAGCAGTTCTTC.

This clonotype was detected a few times. The V call is TRBV4-2, the J call TRBJ2-2; D gene uncertain. Germline CDR1 and CDR2: LGHNA and YNFKEQ. V was cut by 0 bases and J by 5 bases, with 10 bases left in between. The CDR3 length is 15 residues. The CDR3 is CASSQEADWTGELFF. CDR3 DNA sequence: TGTGCCAGCAGCCAAGAGGCAGACTGGACCGGGGAGCTGTTTTTT.

Note on this clonotype: This may arise from a read error, as a much more abundant clone is one base away. The genes are TRBV4-2 and TRBJ2-7, with D perhaps TRBD1 or TRBD2 (5 bases each). Germline-derived CDR1 and CDR2 are LGHNA and YNFKEQ. V was trimmed by 3 bases and J by 9 bases, leaving 15 bases between them. This CDR3 region has 13 residues. CDR3 amino acids: CASSQSLGTGQYF. The CDR3 DNA is TGTGCCAGCAGCCAGAGCCTAGGGACGGGGCAGTACTTC.

This clonotype was counted ten times or more. The chain employs TRBV7-9 and TRBJ1-2; weak D call: TRBD1 (5 bases). Germline V gene data show CDR1 as SEHNR and CDR2 as FQNEAQ (reference sequence). The CDR3 contains 15 residues. V lost 5 bases and J lost 2, with 15 bases in between. The CDR3 reads CASSNGDAPNYGYTF. CDR3 nucleotide sequence: TGTGCCAGCAGCAACGGGGACGCACCGAACTATGGCTACACCTTC.

This chain joins TRBV7-9 and TRBJ2-7; D assignment may be TRBD1 or TRBD2 (5 bases each). The CDR3 spans 14 residues. The V end was cut by 5 bases, the J end by 7 bases, with 18 bases between. Germline V lookup: CDR1 SEHNR, CDR2 FQNEAQ (reference sequence). The CDR3 region is CASSISGTVVEQYF. CDR3 nucleotide sequence: TGTGCCAGCAGCATATCCGGGACCGTTGTAGAGCAGTACTTC.

Points on this clonotype: The junction does not match germline at one end; this may be a read error. This chain connects TRBV15 to TRBJ1-5; possibly TRBD1 for D (6 bases). The CDR3 has 13 amino acids. Germline CDR1 LNHNV, CDR2 YYDKDF (reference sequence). CDR3 sequence reads: CATSRGDNQPRHF. In nucleotides, the CDR3 is TGTGCCACCAGCAGAGGGGACAATCAGCCCCGGCATTTT.

This clonotype was detected a few times. This chain uses TRBV20-1 with TRBJ1-5; 7 bases match TRBD1. In germline, CDR1 is DFQATT, CDR2 SNEGSKA (reference sequence). Unmatched junction bases numbered 11, after V lost 6 bases and J lost 3 bases. The CDR3 runs 15 residues. Here the CDR3 reads CSASDRDGFNQPQHF. The CDR3 nucleotides are TGCAGTGCCAGCGACAGGGATGGGTTCAATCAGCCCCAGCATTTT.

This clonotype was counted at least ten times. This chain links TRBV2 with TRBJ2-3; 14 nucleotides agree with TRBD2. With V trimmed by 1 base and J by 1 base, 1 base remained unmatched. The CDR3 consists of 17 residues. CDR1 SNHLY and CDR2 FYNNEI come from the germline V gene. The CDR3, as DNA: TGTGCCAGCAGTGAAGAGGGACTAGCGGGGGGCACAGATACGCAGTATTTT. Translating it yields CASSEEGLAGGTDTQYF.

The rearrangement joins TRBV3-1 to TRBJ2-5; 9 positions match TRBD2. Germline lookup yields CDR1 LGHDT and CDR2 YNNKEL (reference sequence). The CDR3 has 15 amino acids. The V gene end was trimmed by 1 base and the J gene end by 11 bases; junction bases not matched to a gene: 11. The CDR3 loop reads CASSQGERGVNEQYF. The CDR3 region has the DNA TGTGCCAGCAGCCAAGGGGAGCGGGGGGTAAATGAGCAGTACTTC.